This T cell receptor (beta chain) was recovered during a study of blood T cell repertoires in COVID-19. Study-wide context: Collection of acute and convalescent COVID-19 samples took place in the United States, Italy and Spain. T cells, B-cell-depleted T cells, or PBMCs provided the cDNA or gDNA that served as material.

V lost 7 bases and J lost 4; bases outside the gene matches: 12. Germline V CDR1 and CDR2: MNHEY, SVGEGT. The CDR3 spans 15 residues. Original processing methods: Researchers report that nucleated cell counts were estimated from reference gene primer amplification. Here immunoSEQ multiplex PCR was the method, and the copy in TCRdb shows in-frame clones only, minus some. That table furnishes V, J and clone size, whereas the DNA furnished D and trimming. The top ten clones hold 2.6% of a sample with fewer than 300,000 clones, less than 90% of them seen once. The source of this sequence is a woman aged 65 to 85 with active or convalescent COVID-19. This rearrangement joins TRBV6-2 or TRBV6-3 to TRBJ1-2; TRBD1 matches 7 bases. The specimen was peripheral blood. The CDR3 protein is CASNPRDSHLYGYTF. DNA for the CDR3: TGTGCCAGCAACCCCCGGGACAGCCATCTCTATGGCTACACCTTC.